The sequence of this TCR beta chain was determined in a study of technical replicates of blood from a few donors. Using immunoSEQ multiplex PCR, the repertoire was profiled, and TCRdb retains in-frame clones only, with some absent. The sample holds around 77,000 clones, 80% to 95% seen once. The J segment lost 0 bases and the V segment lost 4 bases, leaving 2 bases of the junction unmatched. Germline V lookup: CDR1 LNHDA, CDR2 SQIVND (reference sequence). The CDR3 has 16 residues. The sequenced sample consisted of T cells isolated from PBMCs. This sequence joins TRBV19 and TRBJ2-7; 14 nucleotides agree with TRBD2. The TCR was taken from a human donor in good health. The CDR3 region has the DNA TGTGCCAGTAGTAGACTAGCGGGAGGGAGCTCCTACGAGCAGTACTTC. Translation: CASSRLAGGSSYEQYF. The complete variable domain, with remaining parts taken from reference TRBV19 and TRBJ2-7, reads DGGITQSPKYLFRKEGQNVTLSCEQNLNHDAMYWYRQDPGQGLRLIYYSQIVNDFQKGDIAEGYSVSREKKESFPLTVTSAQKNPTAFYLCASSRLAGGSSYEQYFGPGTRLTVT.